Following are 30 T cell receptor beta chains from one sample sequenced in a study of blood T cell repertoires in COVID-19. The repertoire was sequenced with immunoSEQ multiplex PCR; TCRdb's copy has only in-frame clones and lacks some. The sample contains over 600,000 clones, approximately 90% of which appear only once. Source material: peripheral blood. The receptors stem from a young woman with acute or convalescent COVID-19.

The rearrangement links TRBV4-3 to TRBJ2-5; 7 bases are a match to TRBD2. V was clipped by 0 bases and J by 2 bases; unmatched bases: 6. The CDR3 has 16 residues. The V gene's germline CDR1 is LGHNA and CDR2 YSLEER. The CDR3 bases are TGCGCCAGCAGCCAAGAGGGTCGGGGGGAACAAGAGACCCAGTACTTC. Protein: CASSQEGRGEQETQYF.

The chain has TRBV9 and TRBJ2-1, with TRBD2 matching 10 bases. CDR1 SGDLS and CDR2 YYNGEE come from the germline V gene. The CDR3 contains 15 residues. V lost 3 bases, J lost 2 bases, and 2 bases stayed unmatched. The CDR3 region is CASSESGGAYNEQFF. The CDR3 coding sequence is TGTGCCAGCAGCGAAAGCGGGGGGGCCTACAATGAGCAGTTCTTC.

The rearrangement links TRBV5-6 to TRBJ1-3; tentatively, D is TRBD1 (6 bases). This CDR3 is 19 amino acids long. The V and J ends lost 2 bases and 0 bases respectively, with 21 bases between them. CDR1 is SGHDT and CDR2 is YYEEEE in the germline V gene. CDR3 residues: CASSFITPTGYHSGNTIYF. In DNA form, the CDR3 reads TGTGCCAGCAGCTTTATAACACCAACAGGGTACCACTCTGGAAACACCATATATTTT.

This chain connects TRBV5-6 to TRBJ1-6, with 11 bases aligning to TRBD1. The germline V gene encodes CDR1 SGHDT and CDR2 YYEEEE. Trimming at V came to 0 bases and at J to 0 bases, leaving 5 bases not matched to a gene. The CDR3 is 19 amino acids. CDR3 sequence: CASSLAGQGAVSYNSPLHF. CDR3 DNA: TGTGCCAGCAGCTTGGCCGGACAGGGGGCCGTCTCCTATAATTCACCCCTCCACTTT.

The CDR3 DNA follows: TGTGCCAGCAGTTTATTAGGACAGAACTATGGCTACACCTTC. Encoded protein: CASSLLGQNYGYTF. The rearrangement joins TRBV27 to TRBJ1-2; the D gene is possibly TRBD1 (6 bases). This CDR3 is 14 amino acids long. CDR1 and CDR2 from the germline V gene are MNHEY and SMNVEV (reference sequence). The V gene lost 1 base and the J gene lost 2 bases, with 8 bases spanning the gap.

The genes are TRBV7-3 and TRBJ2-1, with 12 bases that match TRBD1. With 2 bases clipped from V and 9 bases from J, the junction kept 5 bases outside the gene matches. This CDR3 is 15 amino acids long. Germline lookup yields CDR1 SGHTA and CDR2 FQGTGA. CDR3 protein: CASSLGTGGVIEQFF. The CDR3 DNA reads TGTGCCAGCAGCTTAGGGACAGGGGGCGTCATTGAGCAGTTCTTC.

The chain employs TRBV19 and TRBJ2-2, with 11 bases matching TRBD2. The CDR3 runs to 16 residues. Germline trimming cut 2 bases from V and 6 bases from J; bases unmatched to any gene: 5. CDR1 LNHDA and CDR2 SQIVND come from the germline V gene (reference sequence). The CDR3 bases are TGTGCCAGTAGTATACTCGGGACTAGCGGAGCCGGGGAGCTGTTTTTT. This gives the protein CASSILGTSGAGELFF.

The chain couples TRBV3-1 (or the pseudogene TRBV3-2) to TRBJ2-7; 8 bases are a match to TRBD1. CDR3 length: 15 residues. Germline V gene lookup returns CDR1 LGHDT and CDR2 YNNKEL (reference sequence). The ends lost 3 bases at V and 2 bases at J; junction bases unmatched: 6. Written as DNA, the CDR3 is TGTGCCAGCAGCCAGCAGACAGGGGTTCCCTACGAGCAGTACTTC. Protein: CASSQQTGVPYEQYF.

V and J are TRBV7-9 and TRBJ1-3; 8 positions match TRBD1. Per the germline V gene, CDR1 is SEHNR and CDR2 is FQNEAQ (reference sequence). Trimming at V came to 5 bases and at J to 3 bases, leaving 6 bases not matched to a gene. CDR3 length: 15 amino acids. This CDR3 is CASSPRTGFGNTIYF. Here the CDR3 DNA reads TGTGCCAGCAGCCCCAGGACAGGGTTTGGAAACACCATATATTTT.

This chain links TRBV10-3 with TRBJ2-7; D ambiguous. Germline CDR1 reads ENHRY; CDR2 reads SYGVKD. The V and J ends lost 8 bases and 5 bases respectively, with 16 bases between them. This CDR3 spans 13 amino acids. The CDR3 protein is CAISPTENDEQYF. Here the CDR3 DNA reads TGTGCCATCTCCCCGACGGAGAACGACGAGCAGTACTTC.

This sequence joins TRBV28 and TRBJ1-1; D might be TRBD1 (6 bases). V was clipped by 8 bases and J by 5 bases, with 18 bases between them. CDR1 is MDHEN and CDR2 is SYDVKM in the germline V gene. The CDR3 runs 14 residues. DNA for the CDR3: TGTGCCAGCGGACGACAGGCGACGAGAACTGAAGCTTTCTTT. It specifies CASGRQATRTEAFF.

V gene TRBV3-1 (or the pseudogene TRBV3-2) combines with J gene TRBJ1-2; D is unresolved. Germline-derived CDR1 and CDR2 are LGHDT and YNNKEL (reference sequence). V lost 3 bases and J 4 bases, leaving 6 bases between the germline ends. The CDR3 sequence is 12 residues long. The DNA of the CDR3 is TGTGCCAGCAGCCAGACTGCCTATGGCTACACCTTC. Protein product: CASSQTAYGYTF.

J is TRBJ1-1 and V is TRBV11-2; 9 bases map to TRBD1. The CDR3 loop spans 16 amino acids. CDR1 is SGHAT and CDR2 is FQNNGV in the germline V gene. Trimming at V came to 6 bases and at J to 4 bases, leaving 12 bases not matched to a gene. The CDR3, as DNA: TGTGCCAGCAGTACGGACAGGGGCCATGCGGCCACTGAAGCTTTCTTT. The encoded protein is CASSTDRGHAATEAFF.

V and J are TRBV7-7 and TRBJ2-7; perhaps TRBD1 as D (6 bases). The CDR3 spans 14 residues. CDR1 and CDR2 (germline): SSHAT, FNYEAQ (reference sequence). The V end was cut by 5 bases, the J end by 2 bases, with 13 bases between. CDR3 DNA sequence: TGTGCCAGCAGCAGTGGACAGAGGCCCTACGAGCAGTACTTC. Encoded protein: CASSSGQRPYEQYF.

The chain uses TRBV7-3 and TRBJ2-3; 13 bases agree with TRBD2. This CDR3 region has 21 residues. V shed 2 bases and J 2 bases; nucleotides not matched to a gene: 16. Looked up from germline, CDR1 is SGHTA and CDR2 is FQGTGA. The CDR3 bases are TGTGCCAGCAGCTTATTTAGGCGTGGACTAGCGGGGGACTCTTCCACAGATACGCAGTATTTT. This sequence encodes CASSLFRRGLAGDSSTDTQYF.

The V gene is TRBV13, the J gene TRBJ2-5; no firm D call. With 4 bases removed from V and 5 bases from J, the gap between germline ends came to 8 bases. This CDR3 is 12 amino acids long. Germline CDR1 and CDR2: PRHDT and FYEKMQ (reference sequence). CDR3 nucleotides: TGTGCCAGCAGCTCCGGTCGGGAGACCCAGTACTTC. This sequence encodes CASSSGRETQYF. The entire variable domain, with the rest obtained from reference TRBV13 and TRBJ2-5, is as follows: AAGVIQSPRHLIKEKRETATLKCYPIPRHDTVYWYQQGPGQDPQFLISFYEKMQSDKGSIPDRFSAQQFSDYHSELNMSSLELGDSALYFCASSSGRETQYFGPGTRLLVL.

The CDR3 here is CASSLEGGWPHYEQYF. For the CDR3, the DNA is TGTGCCAGCAGCTTAGAGGGGGGGTGGCCCCACTACGAGCAGTACTTC. This chain links TRBV7-2 with TRBJ2-7; perhaps TRBD2 as D (7 bases). The CDR3 loop spans 16 amino acids. Looked up from germline, CDR1 is SGHTA and CDR2 is FQGNSA. With 1 base removed from V and 3 bases from J, the gap between germline ends came to 16 bases.

The chain recombines TRBV27 with TRBJ1-6, with 9 bases identical to TRBD1. The CDR3 contains 15 residues. CDR1 and CDR2 from the germline V gene are MNHEY and SMNVEV (reference sequence). Germline trimming cut 6 bases from V and 10 bases from J; bases unmatched to any gene: 10. CDR3 nucleotide sequence: TGTGCCAGCAGCCCCGGGACAGGGTTAGCGTCACCCCTCCACTTT. Its protein product is CASSPGTGLASPLHF.

The rearrangement links TRBV29-1 to TRBJ1-1; tentatively, D is TRBD1 (5 bases). CDR1 and CDR2 (germline): SQVTM, ANQGSEA. V was pared by 2 bases and J by 4 bases, with 8 bases between. The length of the CDR3 is 12 residues. The CDR3 here is CSVERGTTEAFF. CDR3 nucleotide sequence: TGCAGCGTTGAAAGGGGTACCACTGAAGCTTTCTTT. Together with reference TRBV29-1 and TRBJ1-1, the CDR3 gives the full variable domain: SAVISQKPSRDICQRGTSLTIQCQVDSQVTMMFWYRQQPGQSLTLIATANQGSEATYESGFVIDKFPISRPNLTFSTLTVSNMSPEDSSIYLCSVERGTTEAFFGQGTRLTVV.

A single count supports this clone. This chain connects TRBV24-1 to TRBJ2-5; 9 nucleotides match TRBD2. Per the germline V gene, CDR1 is KGHDR and CDR2 is SFDVKD. Trimming cost V 0 bases and J 3 bases; bases outside gene matches: 1. CDR3 length: 15 amino acids. The DNA for the CDR3 is TGTGCCACCAGTGATTTGGCTAGCGGGAAAGAGACCCAGTACTTC. Residues: CATSDLASGKETQYF.

The chain joins TRBV19 to TRBJ1-6, with 11 positions matching TRBD1. The CDR3 has 12 residues. Germline assignment: CDR1 LNHDA and CDR2 SQIVND (reference sequence). J was trimmed by 12 bases and V by 8 bases; bases with no gene match: 3. The CDR3 reads CASRTGGGPLHF. CDR3 bases: TGTGCCAGTCGGACAGGGGGCGGACCCCTCCACTTT. Full variable domain (outside the CDR3, taken from reference TRBV19 and TRBJ1-6): DGGITQSPKYLFRKEGQNVTLSCEQNLNHDAMYWYRQDPGQGLRLIYYSQIVNDFQKGDIAEGYSVSREKKESFPLTVTSAQKNPTAFYLCASRTGGGPLHFGNGTRLTVT.

The V call is TRBV2, the J call TRBJ1-2, with D possibly TRBD1 on 6 matching bases. With 6 bases removed from V and 6 bases from J, the gap between germline ends came to 20 bases. Per the germline V gene, CDR1 is SNHLY and CDR2 is FYNNEI. The CDR3 totals 15 residues. The DNA for the CDR3 is TGTGCCAGCAGCTCTGACAGGAGGTGGCCAGATGGCTACACCTTC. As protein: CASSSDRRWPDGYTF.

This chain's CDR3 is CAISESGGAVEQYF. In nucleotides, the CDR3 is TGTGCCATCAGTGAAAGCGGGGGGGCCGTGGAGCAGTACTTC. This sequence joins TRBV10-3 and TRBJ2-7; TRBD2 matches 10 bases. CDR1 and CDR2 (germline): ENHRY, SYGVKD. V gave up 3 bases and J gave up 7 bases; unmatched junction bases: 6. This CDR3 is 14 amino acids long.

This clone has only a few counts. The V gene is TRBV7-9, the J gene TRBJ1-2; a weak D match, TRBD1 (5 bases). This CDR3 has 14 residues. V lost 5 bases to trimming and J lost 0 bases, with 10 bases between them. CDR1 is SEHNR and CDR2 is FQNEAQ in the germline V gene (reference sequence). CDR3 region: CASSHRSTNYGYTF. The CDR3 nucleotides are TGTGCCAGCAGCCACAGGTCGACTAACTATGGCTACACCTTC.

The chain is built from TRBV27 and TRBJ1-1; D is perhaps TRBD1 (5 bases). Trimming cost V 7 bases and J 12 bases, with 15 bases left between them. CDR1 is MNHEY, CDR2 SMNVEV, per germline (reference sequence). The CDR3 length is 11 residues. DNA for the CDR3: TGTGCCAGCACCCCAGGCACAGGCTCTTTCTTT. It specifies CASTPGTGSFF.

This clone was seen a single time. The gene calls are TRBV4-1 and TRBJ1-5, with TRBD1 matching over 9 bases. Trimming at V came to 4 bases and at J to 6 bases, leaving 7 bases not matched to a gene. The CDR3 has 15 amino acids. The V gene's germline CDR1 is MGHRA and CDR2 YSYEKL. DNA of the CDR3: TGCGCCAGCAGCCGACGGACAGGGGAAGGTCAGCCCCAGCATTTT. Protein product: CASSRRTGEGQPQHF.

The CDR3 nucleotides read TGCGCCAGCAGCTTGGGAAGGGAGCACGAGCAGTACTTC. Translated: CASSLGREHEQYF. The chain recombines TRBV5-1 with TRBJ2-7, with a tentative D call TRBD2 (5 bases). Germline CDR1 is SGHRS and CDR2 is YFSETQ. The ends were cut back, 0 bases at V and 5 bases at J, with 9 bases in the middle. This CDR3 is 13 amino acids long.

Note on this clone: Other DNA sequences in the sample encode the same CDR3. This chain links TRBV5-1 with TRBJ2-2; TRBD2 matches 7 bases. J lost 5 bases, V lost 1 base, and 5 bases had no gene match. In germline, CDR1 is SGHRS, CDR2 YFSETQ. The CDR3 consists of 15 residues. The CDR3 bases are TGCGCCAGCAGCTTGTACCCGGGGGGAACCGGGGAGCTGTTTTTT. Encoded protein: CASSLYPGGTGELFF.

This sequence joins TRBV5-1 and TRBJ1-1; 8 bases line up with TRBD1. The germline V gene has CDR1 SGHRS and CDR2 YFSETQ. CDR3 length: 16 residues. V trimming: 3 bases; J trimming: 1 base; junction bases outside the gene matches: 8. The CDR3 nucleotides are TGCGCCAGCAGCTCCGATGGACAGGGTACGAACACTGAAGCTTTCTTT. It codes for CASSSDGQGTNTEAFF.

This clone came up once. V gene TRBV4-2 combines with J gene TRBJ2-1; TRBD2 matches at 7 bases. V gave up 10 bases and J gave up 4 bases; unmatched junction bases: 7. The CDR3 sequence is 13 residues long. CDR1 LGHNA and CDR2 YNFKEQ come from the germline V gene. The CDR3 protein is CATRTGGYNEQFF. The CDR3 DNA reads TGTGCCACCCGTACCGGGGGGTACAATGAGCAGTTCTTC.